The sample holds one count of the clone carrying this T cell receptor (beta chain). This record belongs to a study of blood T cell repertoires in COVID-19. The table came from immunoSEQ multiplex PCR; TCRdb's copy has only in-frame clones and leaves some out. The repertoire holds roughly 160,000 clones, approximately 77% seen once, with roughly a tenth in the top ten. Sequenced material: peripheral blood. The sequence was collected from an elderly woman with active or convalescent COVID-19.

The CDR3 nucleotides are TGTGCCAGCAGCCAACCAGGGCCCTACGTTGGGCAGTACTTC. It codes for CASSQPGPYVGQYF. The chain carries TRBV3-1 (or the pseudogene TRBV3-2) and TRBJ2-7; D perhaps matches TRBD1 (5 bases). The CDR3 length is 14 residues. Trimming shortened V by 2 bases and J by 9 bases, and 17 bases separated the two germline ends. Germline lookup yields CDR1 LGHDT and CDR2 YNNKEL (reference sequence).